This TCR beta chain was captured by sequencing in a study of cytomegalovirus exposure and HLA in healthy donors. Trimming took off 1 base at V and 7 bases at J, with 11 bases between the two ends. Germline-derived CDR1 and CDR2 are LNHNV and YYDKDF (reference sequence). The CDR3 covers 14 residues. This clone was picked up a small number of times. In the PCR, 60 Vbeta and 13 Jbeta primers were used. Some clones are missing from TCRdb's copy, which holds only in-frame ones; the method was immunoSEQ multiplex PCR. Of 140,000 or so clones in the sample, 74% are singletons; the top ten hold 4.3%. The gene calls are TRBV15 and TRBJ1-5, with D tentatively TRBD1 (5 bases). This TCR came from a young man in good health and CMV-seropositive. Sample: PBMCs. Written as DNA, the CDR3 is TGTGCCACCAGCAGAGGGGGGGGACTCCAGCCCCAGCATTTT. This gives the protein CATSRGGGLQPQHF.